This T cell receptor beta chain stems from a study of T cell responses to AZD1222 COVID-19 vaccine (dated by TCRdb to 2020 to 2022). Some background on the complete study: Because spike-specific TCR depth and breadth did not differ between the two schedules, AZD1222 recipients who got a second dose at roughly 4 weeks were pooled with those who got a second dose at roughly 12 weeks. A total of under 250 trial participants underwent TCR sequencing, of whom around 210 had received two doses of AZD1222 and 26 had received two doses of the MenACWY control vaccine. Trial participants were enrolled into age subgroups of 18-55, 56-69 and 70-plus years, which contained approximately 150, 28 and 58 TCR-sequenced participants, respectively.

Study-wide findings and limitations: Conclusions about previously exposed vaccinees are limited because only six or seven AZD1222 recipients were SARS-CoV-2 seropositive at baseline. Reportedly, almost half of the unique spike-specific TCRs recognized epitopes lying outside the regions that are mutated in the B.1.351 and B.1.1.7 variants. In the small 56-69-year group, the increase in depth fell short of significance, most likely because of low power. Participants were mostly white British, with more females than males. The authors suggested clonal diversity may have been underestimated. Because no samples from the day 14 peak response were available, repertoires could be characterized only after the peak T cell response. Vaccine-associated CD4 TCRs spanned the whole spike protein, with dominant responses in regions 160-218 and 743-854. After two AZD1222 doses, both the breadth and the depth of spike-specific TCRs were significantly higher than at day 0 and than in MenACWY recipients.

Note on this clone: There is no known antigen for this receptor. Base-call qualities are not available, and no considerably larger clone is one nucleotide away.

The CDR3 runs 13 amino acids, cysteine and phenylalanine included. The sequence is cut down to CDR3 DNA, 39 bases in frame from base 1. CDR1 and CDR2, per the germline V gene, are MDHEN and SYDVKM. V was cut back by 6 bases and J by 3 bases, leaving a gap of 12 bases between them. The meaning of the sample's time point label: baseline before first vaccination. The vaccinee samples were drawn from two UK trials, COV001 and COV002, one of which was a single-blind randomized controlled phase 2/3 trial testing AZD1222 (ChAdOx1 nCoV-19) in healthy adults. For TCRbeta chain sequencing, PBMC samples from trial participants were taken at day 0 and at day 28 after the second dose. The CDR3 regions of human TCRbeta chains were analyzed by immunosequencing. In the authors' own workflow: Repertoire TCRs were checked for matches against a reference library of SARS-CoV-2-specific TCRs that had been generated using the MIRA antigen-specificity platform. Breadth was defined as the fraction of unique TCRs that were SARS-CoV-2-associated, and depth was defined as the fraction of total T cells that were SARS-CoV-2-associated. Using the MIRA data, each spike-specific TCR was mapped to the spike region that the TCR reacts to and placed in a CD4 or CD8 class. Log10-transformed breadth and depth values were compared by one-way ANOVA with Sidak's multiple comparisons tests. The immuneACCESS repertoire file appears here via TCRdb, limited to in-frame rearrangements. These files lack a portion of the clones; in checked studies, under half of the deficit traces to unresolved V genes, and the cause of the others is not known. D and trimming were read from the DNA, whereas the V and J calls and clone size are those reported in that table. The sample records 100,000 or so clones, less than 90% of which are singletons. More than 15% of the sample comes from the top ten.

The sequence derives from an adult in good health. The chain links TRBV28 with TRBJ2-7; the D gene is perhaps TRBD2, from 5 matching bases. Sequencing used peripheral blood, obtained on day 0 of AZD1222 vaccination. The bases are TGTGCCAGCAGACCGACGGGGAGCTACGAGCAGTACTTC. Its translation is CASRPTGSYEQYF.